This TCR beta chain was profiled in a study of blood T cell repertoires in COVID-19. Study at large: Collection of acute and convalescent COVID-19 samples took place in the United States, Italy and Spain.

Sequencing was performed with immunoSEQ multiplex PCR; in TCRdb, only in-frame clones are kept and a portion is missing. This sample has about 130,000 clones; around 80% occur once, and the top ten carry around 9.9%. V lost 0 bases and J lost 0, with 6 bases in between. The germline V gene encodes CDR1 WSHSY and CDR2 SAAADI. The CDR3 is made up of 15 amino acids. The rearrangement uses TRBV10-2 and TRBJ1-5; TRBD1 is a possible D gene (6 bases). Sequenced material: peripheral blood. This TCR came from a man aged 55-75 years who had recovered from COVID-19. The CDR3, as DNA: TGCGCCAGCAGTGAGTCGGACAGTAGCAATCAGCCCCAGCATTTT. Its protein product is CASSESDSSNQPQHF.